Below are 15 T cell receptor beta chains sequenced from a single sample in a study of T cells in Graves' hyperthyroidism and ophthalmopathy. Using RNA transcripts as the source, TCR beta CDR3 regions were amplified. TCR CDR3 underwent first-round RT-PCR with the HTBI primer set. TCRdb ran MiXCR on the multiplex PCR reads and lists one entry per CDR3 protein. The sample includes roughly 740,000 distinct CDR3 sequences, about 17% of them seen just once. The sequenced material came from blood. The receptors shown here come from a man younger than 30 with Graves' hyperthyroidism.

This clonotype was observed many times. V is TRBV12-5 and J is TRBJ1-1; D gene uncertain. V dropped 4 bases and J dropped 0 bases, with 6 bases sitting between them. Looked up from germline, CDR1 is LGHNT and CDR2 is FRNRAP. This CDR3 has 13 residues. CDR3 region: CASGSRMNTEAFF. CDR3 nucleotides: TGTGCTAGTGGTTCCCGGATGAACACTGAAGCTTTCTTT.

The chain combines TRBV28 with TRBJ2-3, with unresolved D. Germline assignment: CDR1 MDHEN and CDR2 SYDVKM. Trimming removed 3 bases at V and 2 bases at J, with 9 bases between. The CDR3 runs to 14 residues. The CDR3 loop reads CASSFRPPTDTQYF. For the CDR3, the DNA is TGTGCCAGCAGTTTTCGCCCACCCACAGATACGCAGTATTTT.

This clonotype appeared many times. V gene TRBV12-3 or TRBV12-4 combines with J gene TRBJ2-3, with no clear D. This CDR3 spans 13 amino acids. V lost 6 bases, J lost 0 bases, and 7 bases lay in between. CDR3 sequence (DNA): TGTGCCAGCAGGCCCACTAGCACAGATACGCAGTATTTT. It codes for CASRPTSTDTQYF.

About this clonotype: Just one base apart from a much larger clone, this may be a read error. This chain joins TRBV30 and TRBJ2-1; perhaps TRBD2 as D (5 bases). The CDR3 is 17 residues long. Germline-derived CDR1 and CDR2 are GTSNPN and SVGIG (reference sequence). Here the CDR3 reads CAWRDPMWRSSYNEQSF. CDR3 DNA: TGTGCCTGGAGGGACCCAATGTGGAGGAGCTCCTACAATGAGCAGTCCTTC.

This chain uses TRBV28 with TRBJ2-7, with 14 bases aligning to TRBD2. The CDR3 is 17 residues long. Looked up from germline, CDR1 is MDHEN and CDR2 is SYDVKM. The V and J ends lost 2 bases and 1 base, in that order; junction bases with no gene match: 4. The CDR3 DNA reads TGTGCCAGCAGTTTAGGACTAGCGGGAGGATTGTCCTACGAGCAGTACTTC. It yields the protein CASSLGLAGGLSYEQYF.

This clonotype was observed at least ten times. The rearrangement joins TRBV20-1 to TRBJ2-1; TRBD2 agrees at 14 bases. This CDR3 has 16 residues. Germline values: CDR1 DFQATT, CDR2 SNEGSKA (reference sequence). Germline trimming cut 5 bases from V and 7 bases from J; bases unmatched to any gene: 10. In DNA form, the CDR3 reads TGCAGTGCTCAAGCGGGACTAGCGGGAGTGGGGAATGAGCAGTTCTTC. Its translation is CSAQAGLAGVGNEQFF.

This clonotype has at least ten counts. The chain links TRBV9 to TRBJ1-5; D is possibly TRBD1 (5 bases). The CDR3 consists of 11 residues. Germline V lookup: CDR1 SGDLS, CDR2 YYNGEE. V lost 7 bases to trimming and J lost 6 bases, with 8 bases between them. CDR3 bases: TGTGCCAGCGGGGGGATTCAGCCCCAGCATTTT. Its protein is CASGGIQPQHF.

V gene TRBV19 combines with J gene TRBJ2-1; tentative D call: TRBD2 (6 bases). Germline V gives CDR1 LNHDA, CDR2 SQIVND (reference sequence). Trimming pared 3 bases from V and 12 bases from J, leaving 12 bases between. This CDR3 has 12 residues. Written as DNA, the CDR3 is TGTGCCAGTAGTATCGGGGGAGTTAGGCAGTTCTTC. Amino acid sequence: CASSIGGVRQFF.

This clonotype was picked up many times. V and J are TRBV28 and TRBJ2-7, with D possibly TRBD1 on 6 matching bases. The germline V gene has CDR1 MDHEN and CDR2 SYDVKM. Trimming took off 8 bases at V and 0 bases at J, with 17 bases between the two ends. The CDR3 is made up of 15 amino acids. The CDR3 coding sequence is TGTGCCAGCCTAGGGGGACCGGAGGACTCCTACGAGCAGTACTTC. Amino acids: CASLGGPEDSYEQYF.

This clonotype was recorded once. V is TRBV25-1 and J is TRBJ2-5; 9 positions agree with TRBD2. The germline gives CDR1 MGHDK, CDR2 SYGVNS. The V and J ends lost 5 bases and 2 bases, in that order; junction bases with no gene match: 12. The CDR3 is 17 residues long. The CDR3 loop reads CASSLRLADNLQETQYF. DNA for the CDR3: TGTGCCAGCAGTCTTCGACTAGCGGACAACCTTCAAGAGACCCAGTACTTC.

V and J are TRBV10-3 and TRBJ2-2, with 8 bases lining up with TRBD1. J lost 7 bases, V lost 7 bases, and 8 bases had no gene match. The CDR3 runs 14 residues. Germline values: CDR1 ENHRY, CDR2 SYGVKD. The CDR3 loop reads CAITTDREYGELFF. The CDR3 nucleotides read TGTGCCATCACTACGGACAGGGAGTACGGGGAGCTGTTTTTT.

This clonotype was seen more than once but under ten times. V and J are TRBV5-8 and TRBJ2-3; D is perhaps TRBD2 (6 bases). This CDR3 spans 16 amino acids. V was pared by 3 bases and J by 0 bases, with 14 bases between. Germline V gene sequence: CDR1 SGHTS, CDR2 YDEGEE. As DNA, the CDR3 is TGTGCCAGCAGCTCCCACTCTAGCGCAAGCACAGATACGCAGTATTTT. Residues: CASSSHSSASTDTQYF. The whole variable domain, filled in from reference TRBV5-8 and TRBJ2-3, reads EAGVTQSPTHLIKTRGQQATLRCSPISGHTSVYWYQQALGLGLQFLLWYDEGEERNRGNFPPRFSGRQFPNYSSELNVNALELEDSALYLCASSSHSSASTDTQYFGPGTRLTVL.

This clonotype was counted many times. The chain joins TRBV4-2 to TRBJ1-5, with a weak D call TRBD1 (5 bases). Germline V gene sequence: CDR1 LGHNA, CDR2 YNFKEQ. The CDR3 has 15 residues. Trimming cost V 4 bases and J 4 bases, with 14 bases left between them. The CDR3 region is CASSLGRAWNQPQHF. The CDR3 bases are TGTGCCAGCAGCCTGGGGCGGGCGTGGAATCAGCCCCAGCATTTT.

The chain joins TRBV7-6 to TRBJ2-7; D not resolved. The tail of the sequence fits TRBJ2-1 better, so the J call may be wrong. This CDR3 has 14 amino acids. Germline V gene data show CDR1 as SGHVS and CDR2 as FNYEAQ. In DNA, the CDR3 is TGTGCCAGCAGCTCCCTTTCGGCCGTGTACGAGCAGTTCTTC. This gives the protein CASSSLSAVYEQFF.

This clonotype has only a few counts. V usage is TRBV28 and J usage is TRBJ2-7, with D possibly matching TRBD2 (7 bases). The CDR3 is 17 residues long. The germline CDR1 and CDR2 sequences are MDHEN and SYDVKM. Trimming shortened V by 3 bases and J by 0 bases, and 18 bases separated the two germline ends. This CDR3 reads CASSFPAAGDYSYEQYF. In nucleotides, the CDR3 is TGTGCCAGCAGTTTCCCCGCGGCAGGGGACTACTCCTACGAGCAGTACTTC.